The rows below give T cell receptor beta chains drawn from one sample of a study of T cell repertoires in cytomegalovirus infection. Their antigens remain unidentified. TCRdb re-derived calls from the reads in MiXCR, one entry per CDR3 protein. The table has approximately 730,000 distinct CDR3 sequences, about 27% seen once. The sample in question was cultured CD8+ T cells from PBMCs, obtained from culture after CMV antigen stimulation. Receptor source: a human donor in good health (CMV status not recorded). Some clones in this sample may be carry-over from other donors' samples. Each CDR3 is given with its conserved first and last residue. The D gene is left open where the match is weak. Expanded clones are given a class, and other clones once, few, many or no size at all.

J	size	D	V	CDR3	DNA
TRBJ1-6	few	.	TRBV27	CASSFAGNIYNSPLHF	TGTGCCAGCAGTTTCGCAGGGAACATCTATAATTCACCCCTCCACTTT
TRBJ1-3	.	.	TRBV19	CASSTREPGHPVPGNTIYF	TGTGCCAGTAGTACGCGCGAACCGGGACACCCCGTTCCTGGAAACACCATATATTTT
TRBJ2-1	.	TRBD2	TRBV6-1	CASSSPFSGGDYEQFF	TGTGCCAGCAGTTCCCCGTTTAGCGGGGGGGACTATGAGCAGTTCTTC
TRBJ1-2	.	.	TRBV6-6	CARDANYGYTF	TGTGCCCGGGATGCTAACTATGGCTACACCTTC
TRBJ2-1	many	.	TRBV12-5	CASGPPPGRAIDEQFF	TGTGCTAGTGGTCCACCACCGGGACGGGCAATCGATGAGCAGTTCTTC
TRBJ1-6	few	.	TRBV7-9	CASSLDPKSSPLHF	TGTGCCAGCAGCTTAGACCCCAAAAGTTCACCCCTCCACTTT
TRBJ1-1	.	.	TRBV6-2/TRBV6-3	CASSYVRLNTEAFF	TGTGCCAGCAGTTACGTAAGGCTGAACACTGAAGCTTTCTTT
TRBJ2-5	.	TRBD1	TRBV28	CASSFPPETGEETQYF	TGTGCCAGCAGTTTCCCCCCCGAGACAGGGGAAGAGACCCAGTACTTC
TRBJ1-6	.	.	TRBV28	CASSPSTGFLSSYNSPLHF	TGTGCCAGCAGTCCCTCGACAGGTTTTTTAAGCTCCTATAATTCACCCCTCCACTTT
TRBJ2-5	once	.	TRBV5-4	CASSLDGTQETQYF	TGTGCCAGCAGCTTGGACGGGACCCAAGAGACCCAGTACTTC
TRBJ2-2	.	.	TRBV4-1	CASSQRLSPGHQTGELFF	TGCGCCAGCAGCCAACGACTATCCCCGGGACACCAAACCGGGGAGCTGTTTTTT
TRBJ2-1	many	TRBD1	TRBV11-1	CATPGQSSYNEQFF	TGTGCCACCCCGGGACAGAGCTCCTACAATGAGCAGTTCTTC
TRBJ1-2	few	.	TRBV7-2	CASSLEMADGYTF	TGTGCCAGCAGCTTAGAAATGGCGGATGGCTACACCTTC
TRBJ2-1	.	.	TRBV7-2	CASSGTLFRNEQFF	TGTGCCAGCAGCGGGACCCTGTTCAGGAATGAGCAGTTCTTC
TRBJ2-1	few	.	TRBV6-2/TRBV6-3	CASSYTDTSSYNEQFF	TGTGCCAGCAGTTACACCGACACGAGCTCCTACAATGAGCAGTTCTTC
TRBJ2-7	.	.	TRBV29-1	CSVEGTRAYEQYF	TGCAGCGTTGAAGGGACAAGAGCCTACGAGCAGTACTTC
TRBJ1-1	few	.	TRBV12-3/TRBV12-4	CASSFRAAIGLELNTEAFF	TGTGCCAGCAGTTTTCGGGCGGCGATAGGGCTCGAGTTGAACACTGAAGCTTTCTTT
TRBJ2-1	few	.	TRBV12-5	CASGLPNSREQFF	TGTGCTAGTGGTTTGCCGAACTCGAGGGAGCAGTTCTTC
TRBJ1-1	.	TRBD1	TRBV12-3/TRBV12-4	CASVDRGITEAFF	TGTGCCAGCGTGGACAGGGGGATCACTGAAGCTTTCTTT
TRBJ1-4	.	.	TRBV4-1	CASSHSDGDYATNEKLFF	TGCGCCAGCAGCCATTCCGACGGAGATTATGCAACTAATGAAAAACTGTTTTTT
TRBJ1-1	few	TRBD1	TRBV7-9	CASSRPSGGDEAFF	TGTGCCAGCAGCCGCCCCTCAGGGGGGGATGAAGCTTTCTTT
TRBJ2-7	once	TRBD2	TRBV7-4	CASSLSQRGDYEQYF	TGTGCCAGCAGCTTAAGCCAGCGGGGGGACTACGAGCAGTACTTC
TRBJ2-2	.	.	TRBV6-6	CASSDVRVTGELFF	TGTGCCAGCAGTGATGTCAGGGTCACCGGGGAGCTGTTTTTT
TRBJ1-2	.	TRBD1	TRBV24-1	CATSDPDQGANYGYTF	TGTGCTACCAGTGACCCGGACCAGGGGGCGAACTATGGCTACACCTTC
TRBJ2-5	few	TRBD2	TRBV4-1	CASSQDPAGPQETQYF	TGCGCCAGCAGCCAAGACCCAGCGGGACCACAAGAGACCCAGTACTTC
TRBJ1-1	.	.	TRBV7-6	CASSVSGSNPSTEAFF	TGTGCCAGCAGCGTGTCAGGCTCGAACCCGTCCACTGAAGCTTTCTTT
TRBJ2-1	many	.	TRBV7-6	CASSQRDRLKGIAGINEQFF	TGTGCCAGCAGCCAGCGGGACAGGCTGAAAGGGATAGCGGGGATCAATGAGCAGTTCTTC